This entry lists 17 T cell receptor beta chains sequenced from one sample in a study of T cell changes during pregnancy in multiple sclerosis. Using immunoSEQ multiplex PCR, the repertoire was profiled, and TCRdb retains in-frame clones only, with some absent. The profile shows about 34,000 clones, about nine tenths of them singletons. The source was CD8+ T cells from peripheral blood mononuclear cells, collected in the second trimester of pregnancy. The origin of the receptors is a female donor with multiple sclerosis, enrolled in a pregnancy study.

The V gene is TRBV27, the J gene TRBJ1-2; D is unclear. Per the germline V gene, CDR1 is MNHEY and CDR2 is SMNVEV (reference sequence). V dropped 6 bases and J dropped 0 bases, with 14 bases sitting between them. CDR3 length: 15 amino acids. As DNA, the CDR3 is TGTGCCAGCAGATCTTGGAGGACCTCTAACTATGGCTACACCTTC. This gives the protein CASRSWRTSNYGYTF.

In its sample, this clone was seen a few times. The V gene is TRBV28, the J gene TRBJ1-4; 8 bases line up with TRBD1. Germline values: CDR1 MDHEN, CDR2 SYDVKM. The CDR3 totals 16 residues. Unmatched junction bases numbered 3, after V lost 3 bases and J lost 0 bases. The CDR3 loop reads CASSFGQGSTNEKLFF. For the CDR3, the DNA is TGTGCCAGCAGTTTTGGACAGGGTTCAACTAATGAAAAACTGTTTTTT.

This clone is judged medium-sized. The CDR3 reads CASSKASRAPQGNWGELFF. DNA for the CDR3: TGTGCCAGCAGCAAAGCGTCGAGAGCTCCCCAGGGGAACTGGGGGGAGCTGTTTTTT. The V gene is TRBV21-1, the J gene TRBJ2-2; no check of the table's D call, TRBD1, against the DNA was made. TRBV21-1 is a documented pseudogene. The CDR3 extends over 19 amino acids.

V and J are TRBV5-6 and TRBJ1-1; D remains ambiguous. The ends were cut back, 0 bases at V and 3 bases at J, with 9 bases in the middle. The CDR3 runs 14 residues. CDR1 SGHDT and CDR2 YYEEEE come from the germline V gene. The CDR3 DNA sequence: TGTGCCAGCAGCTTGGAGCGGAGGTACACTGAAGCTTTCTTT. Its translation: CASSLERRYTEAFF. Variable domain in full (rest from reference TRBV5-6 and TRBJ1-1): DAGVTQSPTHLIKTRGQQVTLRCSPKSGHDTVSWYQQALGQGPQFIFQYYEEEERQRGNFPDRFSGHQFPNYSSELNVNALLLGDSALYLCASSLERRYTEAFFGQGTRLTVV.

The chain combines TRBV27 with TRBJ1-4; 8 nucleotides line up with TRBD1. The CDR3 spans 13 residues. The germline V gene encodes CDR1 MNHEY and CDR2 SMNVEV (reference sequence). With V trimmed by 7 bases and J by 7 bases, 5 bases remained unmatched. CDR3 region: CASTDRGLEKLFF. Written as DNA, the CDR3 is TGTGCCAGCACTGACAGGGGCCTTGAAAAACTGTTTTTT.

The sample holds a few counts of this clone. CDR3 bases: TGTGCCAGCAGCGTAGTTCCAGACAAGCCCGATAACTATGGCTACACCTTC. It translates to CASSVVPDKPDNYGYTF. The rearrangement links TRBV9 to TRBJ1-2; D remains ambiguous. The CDR3 has 17 amino acids. Germline V gives CDR1 SGDLS, CDR2 YYNGEE. The V gene lost 0 bases and the J gene lost 1 base, with 16 bases spanning the gap.

This chain uses TRBV4-2 with TRBJ2-3; D is ambiguous. Germline V gene lookup returns CDR1 LGHNA and CDR2 YNFKEQ. This CDR3 region has 13 residues. V lost 0 bases, J lost 4 bases, and 5 bases lay in between. In nucleotides, the CDR3 is TGTGCCAGCAGCCAAGATCTGTCAGATACGCAGTATTTT. Protein product: CASSQDLSDTQYF.

The V gene is TRBV4-1, the J gene TRBJ1-1; D gene ambiguous. Germline V gene lookup returns CDR1 MGHRA and CDR2 YSYEKL. This CDR3 is 14 amino acids long. Trimming shortened V by 3 bases and J by 0 bases, and 8 bases separated the two germline ends. The CDR3 bases are TGCGCCAGCAGCCAGGGAGCTGTGAACACTGAAGCTTTCTTT. Translation gives CASSQGAVNTEAFF.

The chain recombines TRBV7-2 with TRBJ2-1, with D perhaps TRBD2 (6 bases). The CDR3 has 18 amino acids. V lost 2 bases, J lost 1 base, and 18 bases lay in between. The germline V gene encodes CDR1 SGHTA and CDR2 FQGNSA. The CDR3 DNA reads as TGTGCCAGCAGCTTACTGGCCCGGGAGTGGGGGTCCTACAATGAGCAGTTCTTC. This gives the protein CASSLLAREWGSYNEQFF.

The chain combines TRBV5-4 with TRBJ1-2, with D perhaps TRBD1 (6 bases). V was trimmed by 5 bases and J by 8 bases, leaving 16 bases between them. The CDR3 has 13 residues. Germline CDR1 and CDR2: SGHNT and YYREEE (reference sequence). The CDR3 nucleotides read TGTGCCAGCAGTTTTGGGGGCCACGGGGGCTACACCTTC. This translates into CASSFGGHGGYTF.

The chain employs TRBV6-4 and TRBJ2-3, with a weak D call TRBD2 (5 bases). The germline CDR1 and CDR2 sequences are MRHNA and SNTAGT. V was trimmed by 2 bases and J by 2 bases, leaving 8 bases between them. The CDR3 is 14 amino acids. The CDR3 DNA follows: TGTGCCAGCAGTGACGGGAGCCCCACAGATACGCAGTATTTT. Translating it yields CASSDGSPTDTQYF.

Here the CDR3 DNA reads TGCGCCAGCAGCCAAGATCCCTCGGACAGCGAAAAACTGTTTTTT. Its translation: CASSQDPSDSEKLFF. This chain joins TRBV4-3 and TRBJ1-4, with a possible D match to TRBD1 (6 bases). Trimming left V 0 bases short and J 8 bases short, with 13 bases between. This CDR3 is 15 amino acids long. Germline V gives CDR1 LGHNA, CDR2 YSLEER.

The chain is built from TRBV19 and TRBJ1-5; D is possibly TRBD1 (5 bases). From germline, CDR1 is LNHDA and CDR2 SQIVND (reference sequence). V lost 5 bases, J lost 7 bases, and 12 bases lay in between. The CDR3 consists of 13 residues. The CDR3 nucleotides read TGTGCCAGTAGTCTGGGACTAGGGCAGCCCCAGCATTTT. Protein: CASSLGLGQPQHF.

The genes are TRBV13 and TRBJ2-3; TRBD2 agrees at 10 bases. CDR3 length equals 18 residues. The junction had 9 bases not matched to a gene; V was cut back by 1 base and J by 2 bases. CDR1 and CDR2 from the germline V gene are PRHDT and FYEKMQ (reference sequence). CDR3 amino acids: CASSLEDQLAGPTDTQYF. CDR3 DNA: TGTGCCAGCAGCTTAGAGGATCAACTAGCGGGACCCACAGATACGCAGTATTTT.

This sequence joins TRBV28 and TRBJ2-1, with 12 bases identical to TRBD2. In germline, CDR1 is MDHEN, CDR2 SYDVKM. This CDR3 has 14 amino acids. After removal of 3 bases from V and 8 bases from J, the junction contained 2 bases not matched to a gene. CDR3 coding DNA: TGTGCCAGCAGTTTGGGACTAGCGGGTTATGAGCAGTTCTTC. Translating gives CASSLGLAGYEQFF.

The V call is TRBV4-1, the J call TRBJ2-5; D unclear. Matching the DNA end better, TRBJ2-7 makes the J call doubtful. CDR3 length: 14 residues. Per germline, CDR1 MGHRA and CDR2 YSYEKL. This CDR3 reads CASSQATVSYEQYF. The CDR3 nucleotides read TGCGCCAGCAGCCAAGCAACAGTCTCCTACGAGCAGTACTTC.

In nucleotides, the CDR3 is TGTGCCAGCAGCACGGGGGGCACCGGGTACGAGCAGTACTTC. This gives the protein CASSTGGTGYEQYF. The J gene is TRBJ2-7, the V gene TRBV7-9, with D possibly being TRBD2 (7 bases). CDR3 length: 14 residues. V lost 5 bases and J 4 bases, leaving 15 bases between the germline ends. Germline CDR1 and CDR2: SEHNR and FQNEAQ (reference sequence).